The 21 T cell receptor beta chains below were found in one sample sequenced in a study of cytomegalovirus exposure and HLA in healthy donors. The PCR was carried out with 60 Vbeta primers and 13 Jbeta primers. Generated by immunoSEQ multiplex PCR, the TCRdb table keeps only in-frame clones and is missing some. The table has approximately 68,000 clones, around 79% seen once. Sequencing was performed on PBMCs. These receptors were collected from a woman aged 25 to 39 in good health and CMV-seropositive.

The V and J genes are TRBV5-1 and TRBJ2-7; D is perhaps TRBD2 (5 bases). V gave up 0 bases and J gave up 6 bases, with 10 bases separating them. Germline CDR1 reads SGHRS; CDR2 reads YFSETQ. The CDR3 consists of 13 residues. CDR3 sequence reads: CASSLVLGFEQYF. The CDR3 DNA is TGCGCCAGCAGCTTGGTACTAGGGTTCGAGCAGTACTTC.

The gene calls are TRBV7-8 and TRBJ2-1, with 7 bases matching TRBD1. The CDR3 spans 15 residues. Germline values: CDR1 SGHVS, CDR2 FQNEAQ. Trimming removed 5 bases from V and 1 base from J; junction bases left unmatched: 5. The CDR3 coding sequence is TGTGCCAGCAGCCTAAGGGGACAGTCCTACAATGAGCAGTTCTTC. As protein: CASSLRGQSYNEQFF.

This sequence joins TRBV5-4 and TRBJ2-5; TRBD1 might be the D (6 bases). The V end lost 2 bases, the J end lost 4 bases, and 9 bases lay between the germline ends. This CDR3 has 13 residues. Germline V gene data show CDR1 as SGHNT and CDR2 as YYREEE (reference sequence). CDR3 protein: CASSLKGGETQYF. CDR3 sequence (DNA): TGTGCCAGCAGCTTAAAAGGGGGAGAGACCCAGTACTTC. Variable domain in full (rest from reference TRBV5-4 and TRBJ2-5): ETGVTQSPTHLIKTRGQQVTLRCSSQSGHNTVSWYQQALGQGPQFIFQYYREEENGRGNFPPRFSGLQFPNYSSELNVNALELDDSALYLCASSLKGGETQYFGPGTRLLVL.

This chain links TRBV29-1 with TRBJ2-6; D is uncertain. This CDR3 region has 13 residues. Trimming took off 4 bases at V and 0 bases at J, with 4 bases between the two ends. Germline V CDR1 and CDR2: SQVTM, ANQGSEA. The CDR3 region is CSVAGSGANVLTF. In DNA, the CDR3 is TGCAGCGTTGCGGGCTCTGGGGCCAACGTCCTGACTTTC.

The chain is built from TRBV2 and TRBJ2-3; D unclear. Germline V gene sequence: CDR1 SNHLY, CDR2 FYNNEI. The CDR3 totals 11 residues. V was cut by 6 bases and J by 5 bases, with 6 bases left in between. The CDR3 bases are TGTGCCAGCAGCGTGTTAGATACGCAGTATTTT. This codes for CASSVLDTQYF.

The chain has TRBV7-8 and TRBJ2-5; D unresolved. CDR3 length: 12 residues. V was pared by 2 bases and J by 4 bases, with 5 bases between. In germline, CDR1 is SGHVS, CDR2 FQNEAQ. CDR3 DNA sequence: TGTGCCAGCAGCTTATTTCGAGAGACCCAGTACTTC. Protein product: CASSLFRETQYF.

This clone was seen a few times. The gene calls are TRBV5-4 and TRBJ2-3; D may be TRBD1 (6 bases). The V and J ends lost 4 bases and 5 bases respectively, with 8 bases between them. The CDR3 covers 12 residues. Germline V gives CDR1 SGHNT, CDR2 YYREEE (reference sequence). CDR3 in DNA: TGTGCCAGCAGCATACAGGGAGATACGCAGTATTTT. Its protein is CASSIQGDTQYF.

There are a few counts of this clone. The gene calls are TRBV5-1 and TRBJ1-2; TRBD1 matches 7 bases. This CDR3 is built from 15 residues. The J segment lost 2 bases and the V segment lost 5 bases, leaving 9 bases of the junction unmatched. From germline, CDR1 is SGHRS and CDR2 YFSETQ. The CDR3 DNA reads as TGCGCCAGCAGATCCGACAGGGTTGGCAACTATGGCTACACCTTC. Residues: CASRSDRVGNYGYTF.

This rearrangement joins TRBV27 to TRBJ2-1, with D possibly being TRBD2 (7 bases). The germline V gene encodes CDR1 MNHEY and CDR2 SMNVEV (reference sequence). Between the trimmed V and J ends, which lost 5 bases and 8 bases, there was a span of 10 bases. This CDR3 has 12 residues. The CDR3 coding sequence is TGTGCCAGCAGTCGAGGGGGGGATGAGCAGTTCTTC. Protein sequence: CASSRGGDEQFF.

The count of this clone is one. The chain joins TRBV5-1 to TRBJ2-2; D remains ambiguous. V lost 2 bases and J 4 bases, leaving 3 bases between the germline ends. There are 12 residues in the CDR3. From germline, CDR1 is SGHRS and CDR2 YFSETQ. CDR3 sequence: CASSFSTGELFF. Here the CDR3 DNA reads TGCGCCAGCAGCTTCTCCACCGGGGAGCTGTTTTTT.

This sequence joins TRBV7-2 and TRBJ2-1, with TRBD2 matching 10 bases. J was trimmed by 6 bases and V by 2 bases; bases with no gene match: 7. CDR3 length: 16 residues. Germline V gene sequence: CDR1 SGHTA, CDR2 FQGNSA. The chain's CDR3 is CASSLIGLAVLNEQFF. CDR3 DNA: TGTGCCAGCAGCTTAATCGGACTAGCGGTCCTCAATGAGCAGTTCTTC. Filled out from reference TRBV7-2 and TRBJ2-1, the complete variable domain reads GAGVSQSPSNKVTEKGKDVELRCDPISGHTALYWYRQSLGQGLEFLIYFQGNSAPDKSGLPSDRFSAERTGGSVSTLTIQRTQQEDSAVYLCASSLIGLAVLNEQFFGPGTRLTVL.

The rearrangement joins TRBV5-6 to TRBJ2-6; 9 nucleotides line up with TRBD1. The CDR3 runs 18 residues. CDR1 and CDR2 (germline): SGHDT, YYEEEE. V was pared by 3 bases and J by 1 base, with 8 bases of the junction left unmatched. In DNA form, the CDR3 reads TGTGCCAGCAGCTCACCGACAGGGGGTAGTTCTGGGGCCAACGTCCTGACTTTC. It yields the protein CASSSPTGGSSGANVLTF.

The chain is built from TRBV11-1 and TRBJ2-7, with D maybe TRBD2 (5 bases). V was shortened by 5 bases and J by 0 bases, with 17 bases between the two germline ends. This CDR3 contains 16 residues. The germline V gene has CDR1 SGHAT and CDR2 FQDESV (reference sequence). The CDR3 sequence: CASSPRDSRSSYEQYF. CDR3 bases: TGTGCCAGCAGCCCCCGGGATAGCAGGAGCTCCTACGAGCAGTACTTC.

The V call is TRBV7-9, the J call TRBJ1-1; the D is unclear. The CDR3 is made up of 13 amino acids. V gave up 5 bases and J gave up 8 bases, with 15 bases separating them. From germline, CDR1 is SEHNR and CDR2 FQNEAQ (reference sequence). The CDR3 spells CASSREQAAEAFF. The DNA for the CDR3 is TGTGCCAGCAGCCGAGAGCAGGCAGCAGAAGCTTTCTTT.

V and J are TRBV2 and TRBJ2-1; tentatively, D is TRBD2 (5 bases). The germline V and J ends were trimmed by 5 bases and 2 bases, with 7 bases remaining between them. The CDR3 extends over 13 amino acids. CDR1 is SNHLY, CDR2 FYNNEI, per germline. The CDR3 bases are TGTGCCAGCAGTCGACTAACCTACAATGAGCAGTTCTTC. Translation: CASSRLTYNEQFF.

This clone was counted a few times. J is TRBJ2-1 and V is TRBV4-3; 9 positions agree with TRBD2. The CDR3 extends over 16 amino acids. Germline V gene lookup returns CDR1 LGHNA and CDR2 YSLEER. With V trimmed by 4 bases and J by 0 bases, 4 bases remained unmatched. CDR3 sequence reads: CASSREAGGSYNEQFF. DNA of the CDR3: TGCGCCAGCAGCCGGGAAGCGGGAGGCTCCTACAATGAGCAGTTCTTC.

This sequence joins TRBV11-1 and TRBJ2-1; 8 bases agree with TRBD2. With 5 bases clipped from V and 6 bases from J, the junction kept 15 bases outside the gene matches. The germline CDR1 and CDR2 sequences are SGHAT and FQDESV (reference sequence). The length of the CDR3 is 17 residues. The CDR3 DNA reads TGTGCCAGCAGCCTCAAACTCGGGACTAGTGGTTCCAATGAGCAGTTCTTC. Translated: CASSLKLGTSGSNEQFF.

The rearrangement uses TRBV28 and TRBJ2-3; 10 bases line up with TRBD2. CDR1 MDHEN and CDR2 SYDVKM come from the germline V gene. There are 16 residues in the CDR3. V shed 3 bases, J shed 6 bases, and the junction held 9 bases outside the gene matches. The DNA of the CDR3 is TGTGCCAGCAGTTTGTCAGGCCCTAGCGGGAGTGATACGCAGTATTTT. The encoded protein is CASSLSGPSGSDTQYF.

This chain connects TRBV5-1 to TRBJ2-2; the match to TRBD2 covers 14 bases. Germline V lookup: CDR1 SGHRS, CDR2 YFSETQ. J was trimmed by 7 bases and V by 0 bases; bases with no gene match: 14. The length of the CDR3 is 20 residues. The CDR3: CASSLGTGTSGSRMGGELFF. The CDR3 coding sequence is TGCGCCAGCAGCTTGGGGACCGGGACTAGCGGGAGTCGGATGGGCGGGGAGCTGTTTTTT.

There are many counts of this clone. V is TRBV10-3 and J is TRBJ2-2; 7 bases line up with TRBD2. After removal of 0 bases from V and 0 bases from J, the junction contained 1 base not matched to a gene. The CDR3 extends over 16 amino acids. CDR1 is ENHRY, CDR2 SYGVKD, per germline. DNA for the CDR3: TGTGCCATCAGTGAGTCGGCGGGAGCGAACACCGGGGAGCTGTTTTTT. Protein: CAISESAGANTGELFF.

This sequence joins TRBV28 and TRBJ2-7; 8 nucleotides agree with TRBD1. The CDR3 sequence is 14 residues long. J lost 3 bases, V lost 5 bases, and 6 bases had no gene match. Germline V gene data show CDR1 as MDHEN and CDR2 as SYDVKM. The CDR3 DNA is TGTGCCAGCAGTGCCGGACAGGGTTACTACGAGCAGTACTTC. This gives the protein CASSAGQGYYEQYF.